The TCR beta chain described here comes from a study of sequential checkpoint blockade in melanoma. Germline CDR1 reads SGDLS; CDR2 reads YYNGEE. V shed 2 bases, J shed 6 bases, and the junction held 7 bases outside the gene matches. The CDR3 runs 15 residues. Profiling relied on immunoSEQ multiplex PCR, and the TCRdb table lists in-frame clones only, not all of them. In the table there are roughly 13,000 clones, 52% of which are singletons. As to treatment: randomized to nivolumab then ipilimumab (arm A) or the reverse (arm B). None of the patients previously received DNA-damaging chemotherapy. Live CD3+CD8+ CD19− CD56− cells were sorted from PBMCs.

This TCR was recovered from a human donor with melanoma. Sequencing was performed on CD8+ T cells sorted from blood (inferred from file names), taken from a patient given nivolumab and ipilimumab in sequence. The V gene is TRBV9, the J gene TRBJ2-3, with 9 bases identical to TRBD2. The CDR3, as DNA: TGTGCCAGCAGCGTGGTAGCGGGGGTCCAGGATACGCAGTATTTT. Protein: CASSVVAGVQDTQYF.